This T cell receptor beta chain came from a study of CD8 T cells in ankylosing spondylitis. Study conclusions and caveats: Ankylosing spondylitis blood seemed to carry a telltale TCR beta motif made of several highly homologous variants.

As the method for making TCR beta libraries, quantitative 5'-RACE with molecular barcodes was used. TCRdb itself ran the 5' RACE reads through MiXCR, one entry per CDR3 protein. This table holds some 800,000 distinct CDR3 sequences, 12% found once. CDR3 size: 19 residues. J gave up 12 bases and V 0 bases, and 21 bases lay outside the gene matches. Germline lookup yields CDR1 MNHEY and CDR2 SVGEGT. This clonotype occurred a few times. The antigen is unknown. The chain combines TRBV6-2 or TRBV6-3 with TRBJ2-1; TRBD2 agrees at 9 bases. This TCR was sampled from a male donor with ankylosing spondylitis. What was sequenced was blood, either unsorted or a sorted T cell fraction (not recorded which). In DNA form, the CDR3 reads TGTGCCAGCAGTTACTCGGAGGTGGATAGCGGGAGTATCCGCATCCGGCAGTTCTTC. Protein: CASSYSEVDSGSIRIRQFF.